This TCR beta chain was observed in a study of T cells in Graves' hyperthyroidism and ophthalmopathy. Study details: Peripheral blood was taken when the disease was first diagnosed, before any treatment began. Findings and caveats of the study: Ophthalmopathy onset followed model prediction by a median approximately seven months. Blood held most thyroid clonotypes expanded above 0.001 frequency.

The table lists this clonotype with many counts. The antigen remains unidentified. Clinical symptoms, serum thyroxine, TRAb, thyroid ultrasound and orbital computed tomography informed diagnoses. Amplification of TCR beta CDR3 regions used RNA as the template. RT-PCR in the first round (using the HTBI primer set) targeted the TCR CDR3. Each CDR3 protein is one row after TCRdb ran MiXCR on the multiplex PCR reads. The sample includes 240,000 or so distinct CDR3 sequences, about a sixth of them seen just once. The CDR3 covers 15 residues. CDR1 and CDR2 (germline): KGHSH, LQKENI. V lost 3 bases, J lost 1 base, and 9 bases lay in between.

This TCR derives from a woman aged 18-29 years with Graves' ophthalmopathy. The sequenced sample consisted of blood. This chain joins TRBV18 and TRBJ2-2; possibly TRBD2 for D (6 bases). CDR3 in DNA: TGTGCCAGCTCACCTCGGGGGAAGAACACCGGGGAGCTGTTTTTT. Protein: CASSPRGKNTGELFF.